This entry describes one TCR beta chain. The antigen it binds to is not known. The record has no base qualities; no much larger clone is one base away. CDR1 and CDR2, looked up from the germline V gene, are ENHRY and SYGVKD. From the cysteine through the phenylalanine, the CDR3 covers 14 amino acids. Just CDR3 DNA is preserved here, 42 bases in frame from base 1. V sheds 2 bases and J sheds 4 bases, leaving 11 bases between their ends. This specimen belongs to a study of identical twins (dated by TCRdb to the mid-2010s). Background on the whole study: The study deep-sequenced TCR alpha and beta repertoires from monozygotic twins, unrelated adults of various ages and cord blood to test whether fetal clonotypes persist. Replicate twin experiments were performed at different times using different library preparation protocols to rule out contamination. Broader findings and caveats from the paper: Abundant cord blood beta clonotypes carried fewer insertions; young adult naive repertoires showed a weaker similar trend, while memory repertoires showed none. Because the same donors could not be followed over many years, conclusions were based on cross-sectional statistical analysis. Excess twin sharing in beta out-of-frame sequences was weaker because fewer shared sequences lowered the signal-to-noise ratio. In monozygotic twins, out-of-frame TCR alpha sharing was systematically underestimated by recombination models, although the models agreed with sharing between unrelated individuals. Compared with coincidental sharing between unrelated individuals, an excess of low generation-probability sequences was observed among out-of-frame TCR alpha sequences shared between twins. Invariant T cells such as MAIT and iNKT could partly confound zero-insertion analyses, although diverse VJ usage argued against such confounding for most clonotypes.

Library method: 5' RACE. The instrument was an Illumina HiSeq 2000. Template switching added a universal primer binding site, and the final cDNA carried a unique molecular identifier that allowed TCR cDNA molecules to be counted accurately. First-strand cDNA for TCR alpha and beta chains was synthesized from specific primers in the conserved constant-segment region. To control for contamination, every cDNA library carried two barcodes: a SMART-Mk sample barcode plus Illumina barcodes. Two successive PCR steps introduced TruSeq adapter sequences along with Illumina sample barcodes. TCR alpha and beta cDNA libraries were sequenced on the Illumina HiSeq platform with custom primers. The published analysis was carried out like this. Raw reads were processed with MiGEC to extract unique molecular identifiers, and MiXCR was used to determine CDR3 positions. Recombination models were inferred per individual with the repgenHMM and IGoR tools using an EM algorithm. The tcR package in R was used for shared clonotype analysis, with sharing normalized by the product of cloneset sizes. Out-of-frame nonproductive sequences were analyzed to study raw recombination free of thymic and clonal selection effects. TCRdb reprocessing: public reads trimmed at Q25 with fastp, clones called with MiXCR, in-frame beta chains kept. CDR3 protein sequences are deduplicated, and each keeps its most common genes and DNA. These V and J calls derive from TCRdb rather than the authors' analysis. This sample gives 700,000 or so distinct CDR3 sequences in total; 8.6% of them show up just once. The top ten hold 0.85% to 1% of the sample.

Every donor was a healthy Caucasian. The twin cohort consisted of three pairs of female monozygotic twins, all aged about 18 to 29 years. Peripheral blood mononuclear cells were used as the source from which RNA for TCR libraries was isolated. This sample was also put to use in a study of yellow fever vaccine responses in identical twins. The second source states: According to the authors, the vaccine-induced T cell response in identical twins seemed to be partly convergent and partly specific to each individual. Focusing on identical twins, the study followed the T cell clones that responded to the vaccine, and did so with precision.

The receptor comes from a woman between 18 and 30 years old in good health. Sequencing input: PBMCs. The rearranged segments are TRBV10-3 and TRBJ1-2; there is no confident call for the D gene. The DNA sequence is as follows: TGTGCCATCAGTGAGGAGCCGGAACGCTATGGCTACACCTTC. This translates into CAISEEPERYGYTF.